Listed here are 10 T cell receptor beta chains from one sample, sequenced in a study of blood T cell repertoires in COVID-19. Produced via immunoSEQ multiplex PCR; TCRdb's table is partial and in-frame only. The repertoire holds 110,000 to 150,000 clones, with more than 65% as singletons. Sequencing used peripheral blood. The receptors come from a man between 60 and 70 years old with active or convalescent COVID-19.

In its sample, this clone was seen a few times. This chain joins TRBV7-2 and TRBJ1-5; 8 bases match TRBD1. Germline assignment: CDR1 SGHTA and CDR2 FQGNSA. The CDR3 has 18 residues. V shed 1 base, J shed 3 bases, and the junction held 11 bases outside the gene matches. The CDR3 nucleotides read TGTGCCAGCAGCTTAGAGGCAGGGGGCGCGATATTCAATCAGCCCCAGCATTTT. Its translation: CASSLEAGGAIFNQPQHF.

The chain links TRBV7-2 to TRBJ1-2, with a possible D match to TRBD1 (5 bases). V gave up 4 bases and J gave up 5 bases, with 5 bases separating them. The V gene's germline CDR1 is SGHTA and CDR2 FQGNSA. This CDR3 contains 11 residues. This chain's CDR3 is CASSSGYGYTF. CDR3 coding DNA: TGTGCCAGCAGCTCAGGGTATGGCTACACCTTC.

The rearrangement links TRBV11-2 to TRBJ1-4, with no clear D. Germline assignment: CDR1 SGHAT and CDR2 FQNNGV. Trimming took off 3 bases at V and 0 bases at J, with 11 bases between the two ends. The CDR3 is 16 residues long. The CDR3 DNA reads TGTGCCAGCAGCTTGCTTTACCGGGCAACTAATGAAAAACTGTTTTTT. Translated, it gives CASSLLYRATNEKLFF.

V is TRBV11-2 and J is TRBJ2-4; D unclear. There are 16 residues in the CDR3. Trimming shortened V by 1 base and J by 0 bases, and 10 bases separated the two germline ends. CDR1 and CDR2 (germline): SGHAT, FQNNGV. This CDR3 reads CASSLAAGLAKNIQYF. Here the CDR3 DNA reads TGTGCCAGCAGCTTAGCGGCAGGTCTAGCCAAAAACATTCAGTACTTC.

This chain joins TRBV12-5 and TRBJ1-5; unclear D gene. CDR3 length: 13 amino acids. The V gene's germline CDR1 is LGHNT and CDR2 FRNRAP. V shed 3 bases and J shed 0 bases, with 3 bases lying between them. The CDR3 DNA is TGTGCTAGTGGTTTCTATAGCAATCAGCCCCAGCATTTT. Its translation: CASGFYSNQPQHF. Full variable domain (rest looked up from reference TRBV12-5 and TRBJ1-5): DARVTQTPRHKVTEMGQEVTMRCQPILGHNTVFWYRQTMMQGLELLAYFRNRAPLDDSGMPKDRFSAEMPDATLATLKIQPSEPRDSAVYFCASGFYSNQPQHFGDGTRLSIL.

The rearrangement joins TRBV4-3 to TRBJ1-1; maybe TRBD1 (5 bases). The CDR3 length is 14 residues. CDR1 is LGHNA, CDR2 YSLEER, per germline. V dropped 0 bases and J dropped 4 bases, with 9 bases sitting between them. The CDR3 reads CASSQEVGGTEAFF. The CDR3 DNA sequence: TGCGCCAGCAGCCAAGAGGTGGGGGGCACTGAAGCTTTCTTT.

This chain uses TRBV5-4 with TRBJ2-2, with 7 bases matching TRBD1. J was trimmed by 4 bases and V by 1 base; bases with no gene match: 4. The CDR3 totals 15 residues. Looked up from germline, CDR1 is SGHNT and CDR2 is YYREEE (reference sequence). The CDR3 here is CASSLRGRRTGELFF. As DNA, the CDR3 is TGTGCCAGCAGCTTGAGGGGGCGCCGCACCGGGGAGCTGTTTTTT.

The rearrangement joins TRBV27 to TRBJ2-4; 9 positions match TRBD1. This CDR3 spans 18 amino acids. Unmatched junction bases numbered 13, after V lost 4 bases and J lost 3 bases. The germline CDR1 and CDR2 sequences are MNHEY and SMNVEV (reference sequence). CDR3: CASSYHLTGGTSKNIQYF. The DNA for the CDR3 is TGTGCCAGCAGTTACCACTTGACAGGGGGAACGAGCAAAAACATTCAGTACTTC.

The V and J genes are TRBV13 and TRBJ2-7; TRBD2 might be the D (5 bases). Looked up from germline, CDR1 is PRHDT and CDR2 is FYEKMQ (reference sequence). This CDR3 comprises 13 residues. The ends were cut back, 0 bases at V and 4 bases at J, with 7 bases in the middle. CDR3 DNA sequence: TGTGCCAGCAGCTTAGGCCGAGGGTACGAGCAGTACGTC. Its translation: CASSLGRGYEQYV.

The V gene is TRBV30, the J gene TRBJ1-2; weak D call: TRBD1 (5 bases). The CDR3 is 13 amino acids. CDR1 and CDR2 from the germline V gene are GTSNPN and SVGIG (reference sequence). V lost 0 bases and J lost 8, with 13 bases in between. The CDR3 reads CAWSVRGARGYTF. The CDR3, as DNA: TGTGCCTGGAGTGTACGTGGGGCTCGGGGCTACACCTTC.